The 20 T cell receptor beta chains below all came from one sample that was sequenced in a study of blood T cell repertoires in COVID-19. Clones were read by immunoSEQ multiplex PCR, and TCRdb kept only the in-frame ones, dropping some. The table includes approximately 94,000 clones, around 90% detected once. The sequenced sample consisted of peripheral blood. Every receptor here comes from a woman older than 75 with active COVID-19.

This clone was picked up a small number of times. CDR3 residues: CASIRDSNQPQHF. The CDR3 nucleotides are TGTGCCAGCATTCGGGACAGTAATCAGCCCCAGCATTTT. The chain links TRBV2 to TRBJ1-5, with 7 bases that match TRBD1. The J segment lost 4 bases and the V segment lost 7 bases, leaving 4 bases of the junction unmatched. CDR3 length equals 13 residues. Germline V gene lookup returns CDR1 SNHLY and CDR2 FYNNEI.

The chain has TRBV20-1 and TRBJ1-3, with D possibly TRBD1 on 6 matching bases. Per germline, CDR1 DFQATT and CDR2 SNEGSKA (reference sequence). The ends were cut back, 3 bases at V and 0 bases at J, with 12 bases in the middle. The CDR3 is 15 amino acids. The CDR3 loop is CSASPGQYSGNTIYF. The CDR3 DNA reads as TGCAGTGCTAGTCCCGGACAGTACTCTGGAAACACCATATATTTT.

The rearrangement uses TRBV6-4 and TRBJ2-7; tentatively, D is TRBD1 (7 bases). Per the germline V gene, CDR1 is MRHNA and CDR2 is SNTAGT. This CDR3 has 17 residues. Trimming removed 6 bases at V and 3 bases at J, with 24 bases between. CDR3 bases: TGTGCCAGCAGGCCCCGGGGACTGGCCCGGGACAGCTACGAGCAGTACTTC. The encoded protein is CASRPRGLARDSYEQYF.

This clone showed up just once. This chain links TRBV27 with TRBJ2-3; the D gene is possibly TRBD2 (5 bases). V lost 6 bases, J lost 1 base, and 11 bases lay in between. Germline V CDR1 and CDR2: MNHEY, SMNVEV (reference sequence). The CDR3 is 14 residues long. The chain's CDR3 is CASSSEVRTDTQYF. The CDR3 bases are TGTGCCAGCAGCTCGGAGGTACGCACAGATACGCAGTATTTT.

The chain uses TRBV19 and TRBJ2-2; D remains unclear. CDR1 and CDR2 from the germline V gene are LNHDA and SQIVND (reference sequence). V gave up 7 bases and J gave up 5 bases, with 5 bases separating them. The CDR3 sequence is 11 residues long. DNA for the CDR3: TGTGCCAGTACTTTAACCGGGGAGCTGTTTTTT. Amino acids: CASTLTGELFF.

The chain uses TRBV6-5 and TRBJ2-5, with 11 bases fitting TRBD1. Germline-derived CDR1 and CDR2 are MNHEY and SVGAGI. With V trimmed by 5 bases and J by 5 bases, 7 bases remained unmatched. This CDR3 spans 15 amino acids. CDR3 DNA: TGTGCCAGCAGTCCCCGGACAGGGGGCCGGGAGACCCAGTACTTC. Residues: CASSPRTGGRETQYF.

This sequence joins TRBV7-9 and TRBJ2-1; D is uncertain. The CDR3 spans 11 residues. Germline CDR1 is SEHNR and CDR2 is FQNEAQ (reference sequence). The V end lost 5 bases, the J end lost 7 bases, and 6 bases lay between the germline ends. The CDR3, as DNA: TGTGCCAGCAGCCCCCGGAATGAGCAGTTCTTC. Protein sequence: CASSPRNEQFF.

This rearrangement joins TRBV28 to TRBJ1-2; D not resolved. V was trimmed by 2 bases and J by 1 base, leaving 5 bases between them. Germline V gene lookup returns CDR1 MDHEN and CDR2 SYDVKM. The length of the CDR3 is 13 residues. Written as DNA, the CDR3 is TGTGCCAGCAGTTTAGTGAGTAACTATGGCTACACCTTC. Translated: CASSLVSNYGYTF.

The genes are TRBV5-3 and TRBJ2-7; D remains unclear. TRBV5-3 is an ORF for which the function is uncertain. This CDR3 contains 9 residues. In nucleotides, the CDR3 is TGTGCTCACCCGGGCGAGCAGTACTTC. Amino acids: CAHPGEQYF.

The chain carries TRBV18 and TRBJ2-2, with a tentative D call TRBD1 (6 bases). The CDR3 is 13 amino acids. Trimming took 6 bases from V and 5 from J, leaving 10 bases between them. Germline CDR1 KGHSH, CDR2 LQKENI. The DNA for the CDR3 is TGTGCCAGCTCGTACAGGGAAACCGGGGAGCTGTTTTTT. It is translated as CASSYRETGELFF.

V usage is TRBV6-2 or TRBV6-3 and J usage is TRBJ2-1; 12 nucleotides align to TRBD2. This CDR3 comprises 16 residues. V dropped 5 bases and J dropped 8; count of bases not matched to a gene: 10. CDR1 is MNHEY, CDR2 SVGEGT, per germline. Here the CDR3 DNA reads TGTGCCAGCAGTACCTCGACTAGCGGGAGTCGGTATGAGCAGTTCTTC. Protein product: CASSTSTSGSRYEQFF.

The chain joins TRBV6-5 to TRBJ1-1; 9 bases line up with TRBD1. Germline V gene sequence: CDR1 MNHEY, CDR2 SVGAGI. V was pared by 6 bases and J by 2 bases, with 4 bases of the junction left unmatched. The CDR3 contains 14 residues. The CDR3 protein is CASRYTGGNTEAFF. Here the CDR3 DNA reads TGTGCCAGCAGGTACACAGGGGGCAACACTGAAGCTTTCTTT.

V gene TRBV21-1 combines with J gene TRBJ2-1; TRBD2 reflects the table's D call only, with no check against the DNA. TRBV21-1 constitutes a pseudogene. The CDR3 loop spans 18 amino acids. The CDR3 bases are TGTGCCAGCAGCAAAGGGGGTGCGGGGCAGGGTCTCTACAATGAGCAGTTCTTC. Its translation is CASSKGGAGQGLYNEQFF.

The J gene is TRBJ2-1, the V gene TRBV10-3; D might be TRBD2 (6 bases). This CDR3 region has 15 residues. Trimming removed 2 bases at V and 5 bases at J, with 13 bases between. Germline lookup yields CDR1 ENHRY and CDR2 SYGVKD. CDR3 sequence (DNA): TGTGCCATCAGTGAGAGTAGCGGAATGAACAATGAGCAGTTCTTC. This translates into CAISESSGMNNEQFF.

This chain joins TRBV4-1 and TRBJ2-1, with D tentatively TRBD2 (6 bases). Trimming left V 4 bases short and J 7 bases short, with 20 bases between. CDR3 length equals 16 residues. From germline, CDR1 is MGHRA and CDR2 YSYEKL. CDR3 in amino acids: CASSLAGGVGTNEQFF. In DNA form, the CDR3 reads TGCGCCAGCAGCCTCGCCGGGGGAGTGGGTACAAATGAGCAGTTCTTC.

The V call is TRBV19, the J call TRBJ1-1; a possible D gene is TRBD1 (5 bases). V was pared by 5 bases and J by 3 bases, with 16 bases between. The CDR3 covers 15 residues. Germline V gene data show CDR1 as LNHDA and CDR2 as SQIVND (reference sequence). In DNA form, the CDR3 reads TGTGCCAGTAGTCACCTGGGGAGGGGTGACACTGAAGCTTTCTTT. Encoded protein: CASSHLGRGDTEAFF.

The V and J genes are TRBV3-1 (or the pseudogene TRBV3-2) and TRBJ2-7, with TRBD1 matching over 8 bases. There are 14 residues in the CDR3. Germline CDR1 and CDR2: LGHDT and YNNKEL (reference sequence). Unmatched junction bases numbered 4, after V lost 4 bases and J lost 2 bases. The DNA of the CDR3 is TGTGCCAGCAGCCCGCCGGACAGGGCCTACGAGCAGTACTTC. This encodes CASSPPDRAYEQYF.

The chain uses TRBV19 and TRBJ1-1; a possible D gene is TRBD1 (6 bases). Trimming shortened V by 4 bases and J by 4 bases, and 13 bases separated the two germline ends. Germline values: CDR1 LNHDA, CDR2 SQIVND (reference sequence). CDR3 length equals 14 residues. The chain's CDR3 is CASSTRTDLTEAFF. Written as DNA, the CDR3 is TGTGCCAGTAGTACCCGGACAGACCTCACTGAAGCTTTCTTT.

The CDR3 spells CASSRTGHEQYF. The CDR3 DNA follows: TGTGCCAGCAGTCGAACAGGGCACGAGCAGTACTTC. The chain couples TRBV6-5 to TRBJ2-7; weak D call: TRBD1 (6 bases). The CDR3 extends over 12 amino acids. The germline V and J ends were trimmed by 5 bases and 5 bases, with 10 bases remaining between them. Looked up from germline, CDR1 is MNHEY and CDR2 is SVGAGI.

The V gene is TRBV13, the J gene TRBJ2-4; TRBD2 matches 11 bases. Germline assignment: CDR1 PRHDT and CDR2 FYEKMQ (reference sequence). This CDR3 is 17 amino acids long. V gave up 5 bases and J gave up 6 bases; unmatched junction bases: 12. CDR3 protein: CASSPGIAGGPGNIQYF. The CDR3 DNA reads TGTGCCAGCAGCCCCGGGATAGCGGGAGGGCCGGGAAACATTCAGTACTTC. Looking up the rest from reference TRBV13 and TRBJ2-4 gives the full variable domain: AAGVIQSPRHLIKEKRETATLKCYPIPRHDTVYWYQQGPGQDPQFLISFYEKMQSDKGSIPDRFSAQQFSDYHSELNMSSLELGDSALYFCASSPGIAGGPGNIQYFGAGTRLSVL.